Included here is one TCR beta chain sequence, with context. The antigen is undetermined. The entry originates in a study of T-cell memory formation after mild COVID-19. Study details: Among the donors, TCR clusters were largely specific to each donor.

Overall study findings and caveats: Prior to infection, memory already included some responding clones, suggesting cross-reactive memory joined. Contracting CD4+ clones were located mainly in CM and EM, and CD8+ clones in EMRA. The authors left the SARS-CoV-2 specificity of second-wave clones peaking on day 37 unconfirmed.

TCRdb re-called the 5' RACE reads through MiXCR, storing one row per CDR3 protein. In the table there are roughly 340,000 distinct CDR3 sequences, roughly 20% of which are singletons. Germline V gene lookup returns CDR1 SEHNR and CDR2 FQNEAQ (reference sequence). Trimming took 4 bases from V and 0 from J; bases not matched to a gene: 3. The CDR3 sequence is 16 residues long. The chain is built from TRBV7-9 and TRBJ2-6; 7 bases line up with TRBD1. This TCR was recovered from a man aged 18-30 years who had mild COVID-19 (a few samples of this study predate the infection). Cell type and time point are not known. The sequencing sample was made of PBMCs or a T cell subset sorted from them (not recorded which). CDR3 bases: TGTGCCAGCAGCTCGACAGGGTACTCTGGGGCCAACGTCCTGACTTTC. Translating gives CASSSTGYSGANVLTF.